The source of this TCR beta chain is a study of blood T cell repertoires in COVID-19. Data came from immunoSEQ multiplex PCR; TCRdb stores just in-frame clones and leaves some out. The data contain approximately 270,000 clones, around nine tenths of them singletons. Germline loops: CDR1 SNHLY, CDR2 FYNNEI. The CDR3 loop spans 11 amino acids. The ends were cut back, 7 bases at V and 7 bases at J, with 10 bases in the middle. The receptor comes from a man aged 35 to 55 with active or convalescent COVID-19. V usage is TRBV2 and J usage is TRBJ2-5; D gene uncertain. Sequenced sample: peripheral blood. Written as DNA, the CDR3 is TGTGCCAGCATGTACGAGCGGACCCAGTACTTC. It codes for CASMYERTQYF.